These 19 T cell receptor beta chains were all obtained from the same sample, sequenced in a study of memory B cells and T cells in multiple sclerosis. The antigens for these receptors are not known. After stimulus-free culture, autoproliferating CFSE-dim and non-proliferating CFSE-high T cells were sequenced separately. Cultures began with roughly 5x10^7 CFSE-labeled PBMCs, unstimulated for around 7 days, with replicate wells pooled. Generated by immunoSEQ multiplex PCR, the TCRdb table keeps only in-frame clones and is missing some. The sample holds some 48,000 clones, roughly 80% seen once. Sequenced input: PBMCs from blood kept in culture. These receptors came from a human donor with multiple sclerosis.

This clone was detected a few times. This chain uses TRBV7-2 with TRBJ1-2; D may be TRBD1 (5 bases). From germline, CDR1 is SGHTA and CDR2 FQGNSA. The CDR3 consists of 13 residues. The ends were cut back, 1 base at V and 4 bases at J, with 7 bases in the middle. DNA of the CDR3: TGTGCCAGCAGCTTAGGTGGGGCCTATGGCTACACCTTC. It yields the protein CASSLGGAYGYTF.

This sequence joins TRBV30 and TRBJ2-1; tentative D call: TRBD1 (5 bases). Trimming removed 4 bases from V and 0 bases from J, with 10 bases in between. The germline CDR1 and CDR2 sequences are GTSNPN and SVGIG (reference sequence). This CDR3 is built from 14 residues. CDR3 residues: CAWNQGGSYNEQFF. The CDR3 DNA sequence: TGTGCCTGGAACCAGGGTGGCTCCTACAATGAGCAGTTCTTC.

Concerning this clone: At one end, the junction sequence differs from germline, possibly due to a read error. This chain joins TRBV2 and TRBJ2-7, with D hard to call. The length of the CDR3 is 14 residues. The germline V gene encodes CDR1 SNHLY and CDR2 FYNNEI. In DNA, the CDR3 is TGTGCCAGCACTGAACTACAGATCTCCTACGAGCAGTACTTC. It codes for CASTELQISYEQYF.

The chain couples TRBV4-1 to TRBJ1-2; 7 bases map to TRBD1. The germline V gene encodes CDR1 MGHRA and CDR2 YSYEKL. The length of the CDR3 is 17 residues. The junction had 15 bases not matched to a gene; V was cut back by 1 base and J by 7 bases. The DNA for the CDR3 is TGCGCCAGCAGCCAAGGGGGGCAGAAGACAGGGTCCCGTGGCTACACCTTC. Its protein is CASSQGGQKTGSRGYTF.

DNA of the CDR3: TGCGCCAGCAGCCAGGACAGGGCGACCTACGAGCAGTACTTC. Translation gives CASSQDRATYEQYF. This chain links TRBV5-1 with TRBJ2-7; 8 bases are shared with TRBD1. Per the germline V gene, CDR1 is SGHRS and CDR2 is YFSETQ. CDR3 length equals 14 residues. Trimming removed 4 bases from V and 2 bases from J; junction bases left unmatched: 5.

The chain couples TRBV5-1 to TRBJ1-2; no firm D call. The CDR3 contains 14 residues. Deletions cut 4 bases from V and 6 bases from J, with 16 bases between. CDR1 SGHRS and CDR2 YFSETQ come from the germline V gene. The DNA for the CDR3 is TGCGCCAGCAGCCAAATTAGTCTCACCCATGGCTACACCTTC. This translates into CASSQISLTHGYTF.

The chain couples TRBV5-6 to TRBJ2-3, with TRBD2 identical over 8 bases. V shed 4 bases, J shed 0 bases, and the junction held 4 bases outside the gene matches. This CDR3 region has 15 residues. Germline V gives CDR1 SGHDT, CDR2 YYEEEE. CDR3 residues: CASSALAGSTDTQYF. CDR3 coding DNA: TGTGCCAGCAGCGCGCTAGCGGGTAGCACAGATACGCAGTATTTT.

V usage is TRBV7-2 and J usage is TRBJ1-3; D gene unclear. V lost 4 bases to trimming and J lost 4 bases, with 8 bases between them. Germline V lookup: CDR1 SGHTA, CDR2 FQGNSA. The CDR3 runs to 13 residues. The DNA of the CDR3 is TGTGCCAGCAGCTGGGAGCGGGGAAACACCATATATTTT. This sequence encodes CASSWERGNTIYF. The entire variable domain, with the rest obtained from reference TRBV7-2 and TRBJ1-3, is as follows: GAGVSQSPSNKVTEKGKDVELRCDPISGHTALYWYRQSLGQGLEFLIYFQGNSAPDKSGLPSDRFSAERTGGSVSTLTIQRTQQEDSAVYLCASSWERGNTIYFGEGSWLTVV.

In its sample, this clone was seen once. The V and J genes are TRBV30 and TRBJ2-3, with TRBD1 matching over 7 bases. CDR1 and CDR2 from the germline V gene are GTSNPN and SVGIG (reference sequence). V lost 0 bases and J lost 1; bases outside the gene matches: 16. This CDR3 comprises 19 residues. CDR3 sequence reads: CAWSVYQGDLLRGTDTQYF. CDR3 DNA sequence: TGTGCCTGGAGTGTATACCAGGGGGATCTTTTAAGAGGCACAGATACGCAGTATTTT.

The sample holds one count of this clone. The rearrangement joins TRBV2 to TRBJ1-1; the D gene is possibly TRBD1 (6 bases). Trimming left V 6 bases short and J 10 bases short, with 9 bases between. The germline CDR1 and CDR2 sequences are SNHLY and FYNNEI. There are 10 residues in the CDR3. CDR3 in DNA: TGTGCCAGCAGACAGGGACCAGCTTTCTTT. The encoded protein is CASRQGPAFF. The full variable domain, rest sourced from reference TRBV2 and TRBJ1-1, is EPEVTQTPSHQVTQMGQEVILRCVPISNHLYFYWYRQILGQKVEFLVSFYNNEISEKSEIFDDQFSVERPDGSNFTLKIRSTKLEDSAMYFCASRQGPAFFGQGTRLTVV.

The chain joins TRBV4-3 to TRBJ1-1; TRBD1 might be the D (6 bases). Germline values: CDR1 LGHNA, CDR2 YSLEER. The V end lost 3 bases, the J end lost 7 bases, and 18 bases lay between the germline ends. The CDR3 covers 15 residues. The CDR3 bases are TGCGCCAGCAGCCACGCCTTCCCGGGGGCGGGTGAAGCTTTCTTT. Its translation: CASSHAFPGAGEAFF.

The chain is built from TRBV11-2 and TRBJ2-2, with D perhaps matching TRBD2 (5 bases). This CDR3 spans 14 amino acids. Germline loops: CDR1 SGHAT, CDR2 FQNNGV. With 5 bases removed from V and 4 bases from J, the gap between germline ends came to 11 bases. CDR3 region: CASSPVGVTGELFF. As DNA, the CDR3 is TGTGCCAGCAGCCCCGTCGGGGTCACCGGGGAGCTGTTTTTT. The variable domain in full, with the rest retrieved from reference TRBV11-2 and TRBJ2-2, is EAGVAQSPRYKIIEKRQSVAFWCNPISGHATLYWYQQILGQGPKLLIQFQNNGVVDDSQLPKDRFSAERLKGVDSTLKIQPAKLEDSAVYLCASSPVGVTGELFFGEGSRLTVL.

This clone has more than one count but fewer than ten. This sequence joins TRBV28 and TRBJ1-4, with 7 bases fitting TRBD1. The CDR3 totals 15 residues. Per germline, CDR1 MDHEN and CDR2 SYDVKM. V was clipped by 5 bases and J by 3 bases; unmatched bases: 6. The CDR3 DNA reads as TGTGCCAGCAGTCCCTGGGACAGAGCTAATGAAAAACTGTTTTTT. Its protein product is CASSPWDRANEKLFF.

J is TRBJ2-3 and V is TRBV7-9; tentatively, D is TRBD2 (7 bases). V was cut by 7 bases and J by 4 bases, with 18 bases left in between. The germline V gene has CDR1 SEHNR and CDR2 FQNEAQ (reference sequence). CDR3 length: 15 amino acids. For the CDR3, the DNA is TGTGCCAGCACCTTGGGAGGGGCAGGGGCAGATACGCAGTATTTT. Its protein is CASTLGGAGADTQYF.

The chain carries TRBV18 and TRBJ1-2; TRBD1 matches at 8 bases. CDR3 length: 17 amino acids. Germline V gene lookup returns CDR1 KGHSH and CDR2 LQKENI. The J segment lost 8 bases and the V segment lost 3 bases, leaving 17 bases of the junction unmatched. The CDR3 region is CASSPPDRVEANGGYTF. In DNA form, the CDR3 reads TGTGCCAGCTCACCCCCGGACAGGGTTGAAGCTAACGGGGGCTACACCTTC.

Points on this clone: Because the CDR3's place on the DNA is in doubt, the DNA is left out and the CDR3 is given as listed by TCRdb. The chain is built from TRBV6-1 and TRBJ2-3; TRBD2 reflects the table's D call only, with no check against the DNA. The V gene's germline CDR1 is MNHNS and CDR2 SASEGT. Both ends counted, the CDR3 spans 17 residues. CDR3 sequence: CASSEVTFGGSTDTQYF.

The V and J genes are TRBV7-9 and TRBJ2-3; D uncertain. Germline-derived CDR1 and CDR2 are SEHNR and FQNEAQ (reference sequence). V lost 2 bases to trimming and J lost 6 bases, with 6 bases between them. This CDR3 has 12 amino acids. CDR3 protein: CASSLLGDTQYF. The CDR3 DNA sequence: TGTGCCAGCAGCTTATTGGGGGATACGCAGTATTTT.

V and J are TRBV6-5 and TRBJ1-5, with a weak D call TRBD1 (5 bases). Germline V gene sequence: CDR1 MNHEY, CDR2 SVGAGI. V was clipped by 5 bases and J by 3 bases, with 8 bases between them. The CDR3 spans 13 residues. This CDR3 is CASSRDVNQPQHF. CDR3 coding DNA: TGTGCCAGCAGTAGGGACGTCAATCAGCCCCAGCATTTT.

The chain is built from TRBV9 and TRBJ1-2; D remains unclear. Germline CDR1 reads SGDLS; CDR2 reads YYNGEE. Trimming cost V 3 bases and J 5 bases, with 5 bases left between them. CDR3 length: 11 amino acids. CDR3 bases: TGTGCCAGCAGCGCGGGTTATGGCTACACCTTC. It specifies CASSAGYGYTF.